This T cell receptor beta chain derives from a study of blood T cell repertoires in COVID-19. Across the study: Whether acute or convalescent, the COVID-19 samples came from the United States, Italy and Spain. In each case, the material was cDNA or gDNA derived from T cells, B-cell-depleted T cells, or PBMCs.

All recovered Cohort 3 donors got two negative PCRs, got clearance, or saw symptom resolution. V shed 0 bases, J shed 2 bases, and the junction held 7 bases outside the gene matches. Germline CDR1 reads LGHDT; CDR2 reads YNNKEL (reference sequence). The CDR3 loop spans 17 amino acids. Sequenced by immunoSEQ multiplex PCR; TCRdb stores in-frame clones only, minus some. In the table there are about 310,000 clones, over 75% of which are singletons. Material: PBMCs or T cells enriched from blood (not recorded which). The chain joins TRBV3-1 (or the pseudogene TRBV3-2) to TRBJ2-3, with 8 positions matching TRBD2. The source of this sequence is a woman between 40 and 55 years old who had recovered from COVID-19. CDR3 sequence reads: CASSQEFAGGLTDTQYF. The CDR3 region has the DNA TGTGCCAGCAGCCAAGAATTCGCGGGGGGCCTCACAGATACGCAGTATTTT.